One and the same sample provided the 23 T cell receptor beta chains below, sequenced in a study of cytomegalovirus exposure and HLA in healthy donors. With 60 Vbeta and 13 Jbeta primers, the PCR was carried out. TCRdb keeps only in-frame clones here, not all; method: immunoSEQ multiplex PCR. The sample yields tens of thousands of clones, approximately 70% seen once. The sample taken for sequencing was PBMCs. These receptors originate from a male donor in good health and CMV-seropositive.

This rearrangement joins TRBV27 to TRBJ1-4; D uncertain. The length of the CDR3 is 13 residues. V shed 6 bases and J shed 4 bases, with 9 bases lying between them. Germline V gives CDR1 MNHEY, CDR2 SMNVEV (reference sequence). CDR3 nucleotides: TGTGCCAGCAGGCGGCTGGGTAATGAAAAACTGTTTTTT. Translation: CASRRLGNEKLFF.

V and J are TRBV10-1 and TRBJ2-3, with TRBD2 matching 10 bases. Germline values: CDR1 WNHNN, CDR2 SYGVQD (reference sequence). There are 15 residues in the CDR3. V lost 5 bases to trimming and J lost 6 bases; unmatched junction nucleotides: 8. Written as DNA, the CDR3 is TGCGCCAGCAGTACCGGACTAGCGGATTATGATACGCAGTATTTT. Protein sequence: CASSTGLADYDTQYF.

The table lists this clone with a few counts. The CDR3 nucleotides read TGTGCCAGCTCAGGGACAGAATATGGCTACACCTTC. Translated: CASSGTEYGYTF. V gene TRBV18 combines with J gene TRBJ1-2, with TRBD1 matching over 7 bases. The CDR3 covers 12 residues. V gave up 5 bases and J gave up 5 bases; unmatched junction bases: 2. The germline V gene encodes CDR1 KGHSH and CDR2 LQKENI.

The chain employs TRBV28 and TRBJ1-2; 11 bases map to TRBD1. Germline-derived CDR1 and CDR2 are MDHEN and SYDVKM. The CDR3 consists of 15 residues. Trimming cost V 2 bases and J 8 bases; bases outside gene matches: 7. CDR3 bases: TGTGCCAGCAGTTTAACCGGGACAGGGGGGAGAGGCTACACCTTC. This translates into CASSLTGTGGRGYTF.

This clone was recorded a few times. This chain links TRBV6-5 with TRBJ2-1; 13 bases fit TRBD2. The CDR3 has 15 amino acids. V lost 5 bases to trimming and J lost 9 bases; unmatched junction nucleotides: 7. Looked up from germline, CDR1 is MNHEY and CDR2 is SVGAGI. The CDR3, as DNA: TGTGCCAGCAGTGGCCAGACTAGCGGGAGGACTGAGCAGTTCTTC. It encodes CASSGQTSGRTEQFF.

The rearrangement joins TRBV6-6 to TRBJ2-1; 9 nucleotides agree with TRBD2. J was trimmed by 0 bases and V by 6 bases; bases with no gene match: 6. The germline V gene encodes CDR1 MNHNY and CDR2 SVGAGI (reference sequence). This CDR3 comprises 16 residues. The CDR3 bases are TGTGCCAGCAGACAGAGCGGGGGGCACTCCTACAATGAGCAGTTCTTC. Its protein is CASRQSGGHSYNEQFF.

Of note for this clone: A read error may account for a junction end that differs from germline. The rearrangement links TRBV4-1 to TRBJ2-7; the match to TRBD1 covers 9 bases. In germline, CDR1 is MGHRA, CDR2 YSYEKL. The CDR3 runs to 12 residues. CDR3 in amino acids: CASSQEGTGPQF. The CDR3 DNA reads TGCGCCAGCAGCCAAGAGGGGACAGGGCCCCAGTTC.

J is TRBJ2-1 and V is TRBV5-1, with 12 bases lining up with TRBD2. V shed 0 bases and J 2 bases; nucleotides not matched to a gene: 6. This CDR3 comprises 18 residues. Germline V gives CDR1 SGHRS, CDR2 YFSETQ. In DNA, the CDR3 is TGCGCCAGCAGCTTGGGACTAGCGGGAGTCCAGGCCTACAATGAGCAGTTCTTC. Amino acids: CASSLGLAGVQAYNEQFF.

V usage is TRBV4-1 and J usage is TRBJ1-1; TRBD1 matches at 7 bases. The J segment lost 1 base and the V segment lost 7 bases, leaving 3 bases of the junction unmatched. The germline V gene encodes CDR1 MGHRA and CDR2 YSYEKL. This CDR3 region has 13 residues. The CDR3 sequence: CASKSGGNTEAFF. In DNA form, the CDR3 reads TGCGCCAGCAAATCAGGGGGGAACACTGAAGCTTTCTTT.

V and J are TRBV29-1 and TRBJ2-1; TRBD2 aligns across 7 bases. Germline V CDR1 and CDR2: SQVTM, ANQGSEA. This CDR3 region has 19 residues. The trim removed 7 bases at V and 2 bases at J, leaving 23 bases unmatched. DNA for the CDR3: TGCAGCGCATCCAAACGGAGCGGGAATTGGGGAGAGACCTACAATGAGCAGTTCTTC. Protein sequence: CSASKRSGNWGETYNEQFF.

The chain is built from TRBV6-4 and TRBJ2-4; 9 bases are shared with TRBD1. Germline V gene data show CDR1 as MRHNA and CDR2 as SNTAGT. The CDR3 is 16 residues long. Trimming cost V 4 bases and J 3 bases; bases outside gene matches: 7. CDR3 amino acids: CASSGGTGYYKNIQYF. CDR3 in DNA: TGTGCCAGCAGTGGCGGGACAGGGTACTACAAAAACATTCAGTACTTC.

The CDR3 region has the DNA TGTGCCAGCAGTTATTTGAGCTCCTATAATTCACCCCTCCACTTT. As protein: CASSYLSSYNSPLHF. V is TRBV6-6 and J is TRBJ1-6; the D is unclear. The CDR3 extends over 15 amino acids. V shed 3 bases and J shed 0 bases, with 6 bases lying between them. Looked up from germline, CDR1 is MNHNY and CDR2 is SVGAGI (reference sequence).

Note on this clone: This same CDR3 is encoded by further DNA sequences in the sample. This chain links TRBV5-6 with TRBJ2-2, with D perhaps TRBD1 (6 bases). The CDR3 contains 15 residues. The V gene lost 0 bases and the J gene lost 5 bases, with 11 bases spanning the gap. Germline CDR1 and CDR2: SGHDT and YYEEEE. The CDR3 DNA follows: TGTGCCAGCAGCTTGGTACAGGGAGTAACCGGGGAGCTGTTTTTT. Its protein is CASSLVQGVTGELFF.

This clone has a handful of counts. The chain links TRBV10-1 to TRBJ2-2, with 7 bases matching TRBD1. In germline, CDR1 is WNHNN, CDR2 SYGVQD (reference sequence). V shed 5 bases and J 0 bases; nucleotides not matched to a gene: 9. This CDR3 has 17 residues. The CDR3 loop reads CASSPMRTGANTGELFF. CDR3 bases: TGCGCCAGCAGTCCCATGCGAACAGGGGCGAACACCGGGGAGCTGTTTTTT.

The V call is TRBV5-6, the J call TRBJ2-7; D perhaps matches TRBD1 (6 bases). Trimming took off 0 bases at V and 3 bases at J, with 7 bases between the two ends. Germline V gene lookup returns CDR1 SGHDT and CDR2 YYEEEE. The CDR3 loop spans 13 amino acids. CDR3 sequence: CASSLGDNYEQYF. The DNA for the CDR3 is TGTGCCAGCAGCTTGGGGGACAACTACGAGCAGTACTTC.

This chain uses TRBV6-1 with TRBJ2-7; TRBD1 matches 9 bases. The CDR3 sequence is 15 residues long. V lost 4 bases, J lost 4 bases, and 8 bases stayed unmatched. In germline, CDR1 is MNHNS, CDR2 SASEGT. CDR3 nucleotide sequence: TGTGCCAGCAGTGGGGAGGGGACAGGGAGGTACGAGCAGTACTTC. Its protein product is CASSGEGTGRYEQYF.

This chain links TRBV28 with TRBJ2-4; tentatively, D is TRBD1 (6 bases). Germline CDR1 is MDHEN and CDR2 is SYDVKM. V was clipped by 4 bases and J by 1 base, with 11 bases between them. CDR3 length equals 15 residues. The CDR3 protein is CASSSGQTAKNIQYF. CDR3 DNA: TGTGCCAGCAGTTCCGGACAGACGGCCAAAAACATTCAGTACTTC.

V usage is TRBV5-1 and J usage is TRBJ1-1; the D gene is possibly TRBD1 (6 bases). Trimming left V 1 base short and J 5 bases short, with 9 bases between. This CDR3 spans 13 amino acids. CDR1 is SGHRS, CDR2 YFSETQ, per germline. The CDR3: CASSLKGETEAFF. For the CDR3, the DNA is TGCGCCAGCAGCTTGAAGGGGGAGACTGAAGCTTTCTTT.

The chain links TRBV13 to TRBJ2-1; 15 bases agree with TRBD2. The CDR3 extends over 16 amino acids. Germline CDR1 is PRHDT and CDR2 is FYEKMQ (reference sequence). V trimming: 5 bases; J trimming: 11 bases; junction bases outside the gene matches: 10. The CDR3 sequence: CASSPPGLAGGGKQFF. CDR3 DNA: TGTGCCAGCAGCCCGCCGGGACTAGCGGGGGGCGGGAAGCAGTTCTTC.

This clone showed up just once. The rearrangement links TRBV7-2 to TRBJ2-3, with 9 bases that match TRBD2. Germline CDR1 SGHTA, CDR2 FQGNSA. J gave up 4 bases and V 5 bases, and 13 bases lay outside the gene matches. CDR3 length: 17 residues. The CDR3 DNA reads TGTGCCAGCAGCCTCCTGGGCGGGGGGGTTCAGGCAGATACGCAGTATTTT. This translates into CASSLLGGGVQADTQYF.

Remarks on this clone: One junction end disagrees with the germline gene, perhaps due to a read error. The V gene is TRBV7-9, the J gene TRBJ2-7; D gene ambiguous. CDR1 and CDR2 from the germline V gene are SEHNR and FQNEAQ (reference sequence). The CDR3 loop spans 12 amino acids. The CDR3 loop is CSSSSGSYEQYF. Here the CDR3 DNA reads TGTTCCAGCAGCTCAGGATCTTACGAGCAGTACTTC.

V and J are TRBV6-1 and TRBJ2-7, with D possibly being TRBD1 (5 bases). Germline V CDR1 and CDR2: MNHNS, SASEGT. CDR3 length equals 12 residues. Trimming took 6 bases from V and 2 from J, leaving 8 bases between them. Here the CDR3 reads CASRGPTYEQYF. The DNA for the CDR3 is TGTGCCAGCAGGGGGCCGACCTACGAGCAGTACTTC.

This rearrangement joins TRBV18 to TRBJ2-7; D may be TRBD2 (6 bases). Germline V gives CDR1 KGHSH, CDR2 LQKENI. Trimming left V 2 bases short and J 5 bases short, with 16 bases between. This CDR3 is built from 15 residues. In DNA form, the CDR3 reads TGTGCCAGCTCACCAAGGCCCCAGGGAGGCCACGAGCAGTACTTC. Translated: CASSPRPQGGHEQYF. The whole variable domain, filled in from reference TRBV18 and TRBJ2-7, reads NAGVMQNPRHLVRRRGQEARLRCSPMKGHSHVYWYRQLPEEGLKFMVYLQKENIIDESGMPKERFSAEFPKEGPSILRIQQVVRGDSAAYFCASSPRPQGGHEQYFGPGTRLTVT.